This T cell receptor (beta chain) was identified during a study of CD8+ T cells in alopecia areata. Study findings and constraints: In scalp samples, resident alphabeta T cells of normal skin are also sequenced. Especially in alopecia totalis/universalis, lesional scalp showed greater clonality than normal scalp did.

The treatment denotes: oral pan-JAK inhibitor, 5-10 mg twice daily. Peripheral blood samples and lesional scalp punch biopsies were obtained from alopecia areata patients. Trimming shortened V by 4 bases and J by 5 bases, and 8 bases separated the two germline ends. Per the germline V gene, CDR1 is SEHNR and CDR2 is FQNEAQ (reference sequence). The CDR3 totals 12 residues. cDNA prepared by RNA extraction and subsequent reverse transcription served as the template for sequencing. Clones were read by immunoSEQ multiplex PCR, and TCRdb kept only the in-frame ones, dropping some. The sample has over 60,000 clones; around 46% are singletons. Comment on this clone: The antigen remains unidentified.

The gene calls are TRBV7-9 and TRBJ2-5; D unclear. Sequenced material: CD8+ T cells sorted from blood, taken at roughly week 36, from a patient treated with tofacitinib. The TCR was taken from a human donor with alopecia areata. The CDR3 here is CASSYGPETQYF. The CDR3, as DNA: TGTGCCAGCAGCTACGGCCCGGAGACCCAGTACTTC.